The 31 T cell receptor beta chains reported below all come from one sample, sequenced in a study of OX40 agonist ivuxolimab in advanced cancers. TCRdb keeps only in-frame clones here, not all; method: immunoSEQ multiplex PCR. The profile covers approximately 100,000 clones, with around 90% appearing a single time and roughly 0.84% taken by the ten largest. Sequencing used CD4+ or CD8+ T cells sorted from blood, obtained in a trial of the OX40 agonist ivuxolimab. These receptor sequences come from an adult with an advanced solid tumor such as melanoma, head and neck, liver or kidney cancer.

This clone occurred a few times. This chain uses TRBV6-5 with TRBJ1-1, with D perhaps matching TRBD1 (6 bases). Germline V gene sequence: CDR1 MNHEY, CDR2 SVGAGI. V was clipped by 6 bases and J by 2 bases, with 13 bases between them. This CDR3 spans 14 amino acids. CDR3 region: CASSLGGGNTEAFF. CDR3 nucleotide sequence: TGTGCCAGCAGCTTAGGAGGGGGTAACACTGAAGCTTTCTTT.

The rearrangement links TRBV19 to TRBJ2-1, with 7 bases identical to TRBD2. The junction had 7 bases not matched to a gene; V was cut back by 3 bases and J by 2 bases. CDR3 length: 16 residues. Germline V gene lookup returns CDR1 LNHDA and CDR2 SQIVND (reference sequence). CDR3 in amino acids: CASSIGGSATYNEQFF. The CDR3 nucleotides read TGTGCCAGTAGTATCGGGGGGTCTGCTACCTACAATGAGCAGTTCTTC.

This clone was picked up many times. The chain carries TRBV5-1 and TRBJ1-3; D is uncertain. The CDR3 totals 13 residues. V lost 4 bases to trimming and J lost 2 bases, with 7 bases between them. Per the germline V gene, CDR1 is SGHRS and CDR2 is YFSETQ. The CDR3 nucleotides are TGCGCCAGCAGCCTTGGGGCTGGAAACACCATATATTTT. Its protein is CASSLGAGNTIYF.

In regard to this clone: An end of the junction differs from the germline gene, which may be a read error. J is TRBJ2-3 and V is TRBV7-7; D ambiguous. CDR1 is SSHAT, CDR2 FNYEAQ, per germline (reference sequence). This CDR3 is built from 15 residues. Written as DNA, the CDR3 is TGTGCTAGCAGCTTAGGGATCCAAAACACAGATACGCAGTATTTT. This translates into CASSLGIQNTDTQYF.

The chain carries TRBV18 and TRBJ2-1; the D gene is possibly TRBD2 (5 bases). There are 14 residues in the CDR3. Trimming stripped 2 bases from V and 1 base from J, with 6 bases between. Germline CDR1 and CDR2: KGHSH and LQKENI. The chain's CDR3 is CASSPRESYNEQFF. CDR3 DNA sequence: TGTGCCAGCTCACCAAGGGAGTCCTACAATGAGCAGTTCTTC.

The chain uses TRBV5-1 and TRBJ2-1, with D perhaps matching TRBD1 or TRBD2 (5 bases each). CDR1 SGHRS and CDR2 YFSETQ come from the germline V gene. The V gene lost 2 bases and the J gene lost 2 bases, with 11 bases spanning the gap. CDR3 length: 15 residues. CDR3 residues: CASSLGRDAYNEQFF. Here the CDR3 DNA reads TGCGCCAGCAGCTTAGGACGGGACGCCTACAATGAGCAGTTCTTC.

This sequence joins TRBV13 and TRBJ1-3; the D is unclear. The germline V and J ends were trimmed by 5 bases and 4 bases, with 12 bases remaining between them. CDR1 and CDR2 (germline): PRHDT, FYEKMQ (reference sequence). This CDR3 comprises 14 residues. The DNA for the CDR3 is TGTGCCAGCAGCCCCACAACTACAGGAAACACCATATATTTT. This gives the protein CASSPTTTGNTIYF. The variable domain in full, with the rest retrieved from reference TRBV13 and TRBJ1-3, is AAGVIQSPRHLIKEKRETATLKCYPIPRHDTVYWYQQGPGQDPQFLISFYEKMQSDKGSIPDRFSAQQFSDYHSELNMSSLELGDSALYFCASSPTTTGNTIYFGEGSWLTVV.

This chain uses TRBV7-2 with TRBJ1-2; 7 bases line up with TRBD1. The CDR3 extends over 16 amino acids. Germline CDR1 SGHTA, CDR2 FQGNSA. V gave up 5 bases and J gave up 4 bases; unmatched junction bases: 13. CDR3 loop: CASSRTQGLGVYGYTF. The CDR3 region has the DNA TGTGCCAGCAGCCGAACACAGGGGTTGGGGGTCTATGGCTACACCTTC.

The chain combines TRBV30 with TRBJ1-3; the D is unclear. Per germline, CDR1 GTSNPN and CDR2 SVGIG (reference sequence). This CDR3 region has 14 residues. The V gene lost 2 bases and the J gene lost 4 bases, with 12 bases spanning the gap. The CDR3 DNA reads as TGTGCCTGGAGTCCCGGAATGGGGGGAAACACCATATATTTT. It translates to CAWSPGMGGNTIYF.

The chain combines TRBV6-1 with TRBJ2-2, with D unresolved. Trimming cost V 6 bases and J 7 bases, with 18 bases left between them. From germline, CDR1 is MNHNS and CDR2 SASEGT. CDR3 length: 15 residues. CDR3 DNA sequence: TGTGCCAGCAGGGGTCTATTGGTCCTGGGCGGGGAGCTGTTTTTT. It codes for CASRGLLVLGGELFF.

This sequence joins TRBV6-1 and TRBJ1-1; D not certain. CDR3 length: 13 residues. The ends were cut back, 6 bases at V and 1 base at J, with 9 bases in the middle. Per the germline V gene, CDR1 is MNHNS and CDR2 is SASEGT. CDR3 nucleotide sequence: TGTGCCAGCAGCCAGACTGCGAACACTGAAGCTTTCTTT. Amino acids: CASSQTANTEAFF.

The chain employs TRBV7-9 and TRBJ1-2, with TRBD1 matching over 7 bases. CDR1 is SEHNR and CDR2 is FQNEAQ in the germline V gene (reference sequence). The ends lost 5 bases at V and 0 bases at J; junction bases unmatched: 6. This CDR3 spans 15 amino acids. The CDR3 nucleotides are TGTGCCAGCAGCAGTAGACAGGGCGCTAACTATGGCTACACCTTC. It encodes CASSSRQGANYGYTF.

This chain uses TRBV4-3 with TRBJ1-2; the D gene is possibly TRBD1 (6 bases). CDR3 length equals 13 residues. Trimming took 3 bases from V and 6 from J, leaving 11 bases between them. Germline V gene sequence: CDR1 LGHNA, CDR2 YSLEER. The CDR3 DNA reads as TGCGCCAGCAGCCACGTACAGGGAGATGGCTACACCTTC. It encodes CASSHVQGDGYTF.

The V gene is TRBV15, the J gene TRBJ2-5, with TRBD1 identical over 9 bases. V shed 5 bases and J 4 bases; nucleotides not matched to a gene: 5. There are 14 residues in the CDR3. In germline, CDR1 is LNHNV, CDR2 YYDKDF (reference sequence). The CDR3: CATSLDRGRETQYF. CDR3 bases: TGTGCCACCAGCCTGGACAGGGGACGAGAGACCCAGTACTTC.

The V gene is TRBV18, the J gene TRBJ2-7; a weak D match, TRBD2 (5 bases). The CDR3 runs 12 residues. Germline V gene lookup returns CDR1 KGHSH and CDR2 LQKENI. The ends were cut back, 2 bases at V and 6 bases at J, with 8 bases in the middle. In DNA form, the CDR3 reads TGTGCCAGCTCACCAGAGGGCCGCGAGCAGTACTTC. This sequence encodes CASSPEGREQYF.

This sequence joins TRBV7-9 and TRBJ1-5; 8 bases match TRBD1. Looked up from germline, CDR1 is SEHNR and CDR2 is FQNEAQ (reference sequence). The CDR3 loop spans 13 amino acids. J lost 1 base, V lost 9 bases, and 2 bases had no gene match. The CDR3 DNA follows: TGTGCCAGTGACAGGGGAAGCAATCAGCCCCAGCATTTT. Translating gives CASDRGSNQPQHF. Together with reference TRBV7-9 and TRBJ1-5, the CDR3 gives the full variable domain: DTGVSQNPRHKITKRGQNVTFRCDPISEHNRLYWYRQTLGQGPEFLTYFQNEAQLEKSRLLSDRFSAERPKGSFSTLEIQRTEQGDSAMYLCASDRGSNQPQHFGDGTRLSIL.

The gene calls are TRBV7-2 and TRBJ1-4, with 7 nucleotides matching TRBD1. Trimming cost V 7 bases and J 0 bases; bases outside gene matches: 11. The CDR3 runs 17 residues. Germline-derived CDR1 and CDR2 are SGHTA and FQGNSA. The CDR3 DNA is TGTGCCAGCACCGAAGGATATGGGACAGCAACTAATGAAAAACTGTTTTTT. This translates into CASTEGYGTATNEKLFF.

This clone was found once. CDR3 sequence reads: CASSWITGDYEQYF. In DNA form, the CDR3 reads TGTGCCAGCAGCTGGATTACAGGGGACTACGAGCAGTACTTC. This rearrangement joins TRBV5-6 to TRBJ2-7; TRBD1 agrees at 7 bases. CDR3 size: 14 residues. The germline V gene has CDR1 SGHDT and CDR2 YYEEEE. Trimming cost V 3 bases and J 3 bases; bases outside gene matches: 6.

This chain connects TRBV7-2 to TRBJ1-2; weak D call: TRBD1 (6 bases). The CDR3 totals 13 residues. CDR1 SGHTA and CDR2 FQGNSA come from the germline V gene. With 2 bases removed from V and 8 bases from J, the gap between germline ends came to 12 bases. The CDR3 DNA follows: TGTGCCAGCAGCTTAATTCAGGGGAACGGCTACACCTTC. Translated: CASSLIQGNGYTF.

The V call is TRBV6-5, the J call TRBJ1-1; 7 bases map to TRBD1. The CDR3 runs 13 residues. CDR1 and CDR2 from the germline V gene are MNHEY and SVGAGI. With V trimmed by 10 bases and J by 1 base, 6 bases remained unmatched. The CDR3 DNA reads TGTGCCACTCGACAGGGCTGGAACACTGAAGCTTTCTTT. This codes for CATRQGWNTEAFF.

The rearrangement uses TRBV5-6 and TRBJ1-2; D not certain. This CDR3 contains 14 residues. Germline V gene lookup returns CDR1 SGHDT and CDR2 YYEEEE. Trimming took off 4 bases at V and 4 bases at J, with 14 bases between the two ends. The chain's CDR3 is CASSDPTTGYGYTF. The CDR3 bases are TGTGCCAGCAGCGACCCGACTACCGGCTATGGCTACACCTTC.

The J gene is TRBJ1-1, the V gene TRBV18; D possibly corresponds to TRBD1 (6 bases). The CDR3 length is 14 residues. V lost 3 bases and J 3 bases, leaving 11 bases between the germline ends. Germline values: CDR1 KGHSH, CDR2 LQKENI. CDR3: CASSPQGRDTEAFF. DNA of the CDR3: TGTGCCAGCTCACCCCAGGGGAGGGACACTGAAGCTTTCTTT.

J is TRBJ2-7 and V is TRBV21-1. TRBV21-1 constitutes a pseudogene. The CDR3 runs to 18 residues. The CDR3 nucleotides are TGTGCCAGCAGCGCCCCACCAGTTGGGACCGGCGGCGTCAAGGAGCAGTACTTC. As protein: CASSAPPVGTGGVKEQYF.

The chain recombines TRBV27 with TRBJ2-1, with TRBD2 matching 8 bases. The germline CDR1 and CDR2 sequences are MNHEY and SMNVEV (reference sequence). The CDR3 spans 17 residues. Trimming removed 1 base from V and 0 bases from J; junction bases left unmatched: 5. The CDR3 here is CASSLYRGGHSYNEQFF. In DNA form, the CDR3 reads TGTGCCAGCAGTTTATATCGCGGGGGGCACTCCTACAATGAGCAGTTCTTC.

The V gene is TRBV4-1, the J gene TRBJ2-1; 10 positions agree with TRBD2. Germline V lookup: CDR1 MGHRA, CDR2 YSYEKL. The CDR3 extends over 16 amino acids. V trimming: 0 bases; J trimming: 6 bases; junction bases outside the gene matches: 5. The DNA of the CDR3 is TGCGCCAGCAGCCAAGACGGACTAGCGGTATTCAATGAGCAGTTCTTC. This gives the protein CASSQDGLAVFNEQFF.

The chain employs TRBV27 and TRBJ1-6; D remains unclear. Trimming took off 4 bases at V and 0 bases at J, with 10 bases between the two ends. CDR1 is MNHEY and CDR2 is SMNVEV in the germline V gene (reference sequence). The CDR3 is 16 residues long. DNA for the CDR3: TGTGCCAGCAGTTCGGCCCTGAGCTCCTATAATTCACCCCTCCACTTT. Protein product: CASSSALSSYNSPLHF.

The chain joins TRBV4-1 to TRBJ1-6; D uncertain. This CDR3 spans 17 amino acids. Deletions cut 1 base from V and 7 bases from J, with 17 bases between. The germline CDR1 and CDR2 sequences are MGHRA and YSYEKL. Here the CDR3 reads CASSQGSARRTNSPLHF. The CDR3 DNA reads TGCGCCAGCAGCCAAGGGTCAGCACGGCGGACGAATTCACCCCTCCACTTT.

The rearrangement uses TRBV15 and TRBJ1-3; 9 bases map to TRBD1. CDR1 is LNHNV and CDR2 is YYDKDF in the germline V gene (reference sequence). This CDR3 has 17 residues. The trim removed 0 bases at V and 1 base at J, leaving 4 bases unmatched. The CDR3 DNA sequence: TGTGCCACCAGCAGAGATGGACAGGGGAGGTCTGGAAACACCATATATTTT. The encoded protein is CATSRDGQGRSGNTIYF. The complete variable domain, with remaining parts taken from reference TRBV15 and TRBJ1-3, reads DAMVIQNPRYQVTQFGKPVTLSCSQTLNHNVMYWYQQKSSQAPKLLFHYYDKDFNNEADTPDNFQSRRPNTSFCFLDIRSPGLGDTAMYLCATSRDGQGRSGNTIYFGEGSWLTVV.

This clone was seen just once. The chain uses TRBV29-1 and TRBJ2-4; possibly TRBD1 or TRBD2 for D (5 bases each). The germline V and J ends were trimmed by 7 bases and 1 base, with 14 bases remaining between them. The CDR3 is 14 amino acids. CDR1 SQVTM and CDR2 ANQGSEA come from the germline V gene. CDR3 coding DNA: TGCAGCGCCGGGGCCTCGGGGGCCAAAAACATTCAGTACTTC. Its protein product is CSAGASGAKNIQYF.

V usage is TRBV4-2 and J usage is TRBJ1-1; 10 bases align to TRBD1. J lost 7 bases, V lost 4 bases, and 9 bases had no gene match. The CDR3 is 15 amino acids. The germline V gene has CDR1 LGHNA and CDR2 YNFKEQ. CDR3 bases: TGTGCCAGCAGCCTCCGGACAGGGGGGAATATTGAAGCTTTCTTT. This sequence encodes CASSLRTGGNIEAFF.

V and J are TRBV9 and TRBJ2-2, with no clear D. CDR1 SGDLS and CDR2 YYNGEE come from the germline V gene. This CDR3 spans 14 amino acids. Trimming pared 2 bases from V and 5 bases from J, leaving 10 bases between. CDR3 coding DNA: TGTGCCAGCAGCGTGTATGATTCGACCGGGGAGCTGTTTTTT. Translation gives CASSVYDSTGELFF.